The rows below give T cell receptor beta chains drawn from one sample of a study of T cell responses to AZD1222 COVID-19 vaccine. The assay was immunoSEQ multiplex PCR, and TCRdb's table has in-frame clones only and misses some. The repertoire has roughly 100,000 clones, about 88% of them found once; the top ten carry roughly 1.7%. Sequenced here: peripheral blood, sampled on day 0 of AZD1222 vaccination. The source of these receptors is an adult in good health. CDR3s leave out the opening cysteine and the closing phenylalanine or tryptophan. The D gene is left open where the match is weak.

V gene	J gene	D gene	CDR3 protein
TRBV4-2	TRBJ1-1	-	ASSQDPGLNTEAF
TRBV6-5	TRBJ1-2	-	AASNGGAAHGYT
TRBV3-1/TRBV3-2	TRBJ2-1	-	ASSQTSGSEQF
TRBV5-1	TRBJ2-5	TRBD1	ASSLGTGEYQETQY
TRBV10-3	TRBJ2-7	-	AISEQVGLYEQY
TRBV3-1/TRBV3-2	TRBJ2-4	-	ASSEAGETKNIQY
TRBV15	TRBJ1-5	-	ATSREAGQPQH
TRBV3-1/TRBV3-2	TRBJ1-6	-	ASSQVPGHGNSPLH
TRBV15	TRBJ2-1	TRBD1	ATSREQGADEQF
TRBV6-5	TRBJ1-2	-	ASSYRRNYGYT
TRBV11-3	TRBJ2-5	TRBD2	ASSSSGGQETQY
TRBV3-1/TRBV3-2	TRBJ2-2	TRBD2	ASSRGTSDAGELF
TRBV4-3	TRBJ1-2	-	ASSQDRNRAYGYT
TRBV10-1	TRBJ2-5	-	ASSEQTQY
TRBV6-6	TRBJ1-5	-	ASSRGEQSSNQPQH
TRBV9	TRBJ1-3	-	ASSVAPAGNTIY
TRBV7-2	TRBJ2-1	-	ASSFEGSGNNEQF
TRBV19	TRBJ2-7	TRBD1	ASSIALTGDEQY
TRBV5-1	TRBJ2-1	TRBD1	ASSFGGQNEQF